Below, one TCR beta chain is given with its context. Its specificity is unknown. This entry belongs to a study of T cell repertoires in cytomegalovirus infection. Study-level background: Public TCR beta signatures indicated both CMV infection and matching HLA type. Whole-study findings and limits: There were HLA-C-restricted CMV-specific TCR beta clonotypes dominating the ex vivo response. There were carriers of CMV plus the relevant HLA, and cumulative public TCR beta family frequency identified them.

Trimming pared 0 bases from V and 2 bases from J, leaving 14 bases between. Per germline, CDR1 SGHDN and CDR2 FVKESK. CDR3 length: 17 residues. A single record per CDR3 protein comes from TCRdb applying MiXCR to the reads. The sample lists around 740,000 distinct CDR3 sequences; 35% were seen once. The origin of this receptor is a human donor in good health (CMV status not recorded). Some clones in this sample may be carry-over from other donors' samples. Sequenced material: PBMCs. The rearrangement joins TRBV14 to TRBJ2-1, with TRBD1 as a possible D gene (6 bases). The CDR3 region has the DNA TGTGCCAGCAGCCAAGATCTGACAGGAGAAGCCTACAATGAGCAGTTCTTC. Translating it yields CASSQDLTGEAYNEQFF.